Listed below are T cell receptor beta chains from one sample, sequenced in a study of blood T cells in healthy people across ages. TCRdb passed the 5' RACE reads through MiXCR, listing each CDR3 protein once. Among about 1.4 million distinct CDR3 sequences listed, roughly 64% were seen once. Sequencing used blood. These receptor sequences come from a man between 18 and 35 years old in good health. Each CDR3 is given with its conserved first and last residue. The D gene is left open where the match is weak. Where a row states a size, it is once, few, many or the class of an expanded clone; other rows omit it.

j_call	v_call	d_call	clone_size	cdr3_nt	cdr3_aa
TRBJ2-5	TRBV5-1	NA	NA	TGCGCCAGCAGCTTGCTGGACAACCAAGAGACCCAGTACTTC	CASSLLDNQETQYF
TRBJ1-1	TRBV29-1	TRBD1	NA	TGCAGCGGGGACAGGGGATTATCGAACACTGAAGCTTTCTTT	CSGDRGLSNTEAFF
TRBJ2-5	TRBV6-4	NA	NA	TGTGCCAGCCGCCGGGACTTGCGGGAGACCCAGTACTTC	CASRRDLRETQYF
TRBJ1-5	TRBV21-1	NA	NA	TGTGCCACGCCTTCGGAGGGAGATCAGCCCCAGCATTTT	CATPSEGDQPQHF
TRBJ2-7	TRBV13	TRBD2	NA	TGTGCCAGCAGCTTAACGACGGGACTAGCGGGCGAGCAGTACTTC	CASSLTTGLAGEQYF
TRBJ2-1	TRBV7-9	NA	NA	TGTGCCAGCAGCTCGGTACTATCTTACAATGAGCAGTTCTTC	CASSSVLSYNEQFF
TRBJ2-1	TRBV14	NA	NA	TGTGCCAGCAGCCCCCTAGGCACAGACCCCTACAATGAGCAGTTCTTC	CASSPLGTDPYNEQFF
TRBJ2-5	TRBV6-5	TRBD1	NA	TGTGCCAGCAGTTACTCGAGTGAGGTCGGACAGGGGCGAGAGACCCAGTACTTC	CASSYSSEVGQGRETQYF
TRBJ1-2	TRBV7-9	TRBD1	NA	TGTGCCAGCAGCTTAAAACAGGGGATTGAAGGCTACACCTTC	CASSLKQGIEGYTF
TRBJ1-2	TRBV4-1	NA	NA	TGCGCCAGCAGCCAAGTCGACCGTAAGTTGGGAGGCTACACCTTC	CASSQVDRKLGGYTF
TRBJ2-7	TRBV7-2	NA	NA	TGTGCCAGCAGCTTCAGAGGACTCGAGCAGTACTTC	CASSFRGLEQYF
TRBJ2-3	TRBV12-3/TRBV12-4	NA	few	TGTGCCAGCAGTTTAAGTAGGAGTACAGATACGCAGTATTTT	CASSLSRSTDTQYF
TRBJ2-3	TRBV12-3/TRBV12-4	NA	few	TGTGCCAGCAGTTTCCGGGACTCGGGAAAGGATACGCAGTATTTT	CASSFRDSGKDTQYF